This entry features one T cell receptor beta chain sequence. Its antigen remains unknown. Used for diagnoses were clinical symptoms, serum thyroxine and TRAb, thyroid ultrasound and orbital computed tomography. The CDR3 has 15 amino acids. CDR1 and CDR2 (germline): SGDLS, YYNGEE. The V end was cut by 3 bases, the J end by 0 bases, with 12 bases between. The data were taken from a study of T cells in Graves' hyperthyroidism and ophthalmopathy. Background on the study: Before any treatment, at initial diagnosis, peripheral blood was collected.

Findings of the study overall: Within blood appeared most thyroid clonotypes that had expanded above 0.001.

RNA transcripts yielded amplified TCR beta CDR3 regions. Carried out on the TCR CDR3, a first-round RT-PCR used the HTBI primer set. TCRdb reprocessed the multiplex PCR reads via MiXCR and lists one record per CDR3 protein. The sample holds tens of thousands of distinct CDR3 sequences; around half are singletons and the top ten take roughly 25%. The receptor comes from a woman aged 40-49 years with Graves' ophthalmopathy. The sample consisted of blood. The chain joins TRBV9 to TRBJ1-1; unclear D gene. CDR3 residues: CASSEGKFMNTEAFF. The CDR3 nucleotides read TGTGCCAGCAGCGAGGGAAAATTCATGAACACTGAAGCTTTCTTT. The full variable domain, completed using reference TRBV9 and TRBJ1-1, is DSGVTQTPKHLITATGQRVTLRCSPRSGDLSVYWYQQSLDQGLQFLIQYYNGEERAKGNILERFSAQQFPDLHSELNLSSLELGDSALYFCASSEGKFMNTEAFFGQGTRLTVV.